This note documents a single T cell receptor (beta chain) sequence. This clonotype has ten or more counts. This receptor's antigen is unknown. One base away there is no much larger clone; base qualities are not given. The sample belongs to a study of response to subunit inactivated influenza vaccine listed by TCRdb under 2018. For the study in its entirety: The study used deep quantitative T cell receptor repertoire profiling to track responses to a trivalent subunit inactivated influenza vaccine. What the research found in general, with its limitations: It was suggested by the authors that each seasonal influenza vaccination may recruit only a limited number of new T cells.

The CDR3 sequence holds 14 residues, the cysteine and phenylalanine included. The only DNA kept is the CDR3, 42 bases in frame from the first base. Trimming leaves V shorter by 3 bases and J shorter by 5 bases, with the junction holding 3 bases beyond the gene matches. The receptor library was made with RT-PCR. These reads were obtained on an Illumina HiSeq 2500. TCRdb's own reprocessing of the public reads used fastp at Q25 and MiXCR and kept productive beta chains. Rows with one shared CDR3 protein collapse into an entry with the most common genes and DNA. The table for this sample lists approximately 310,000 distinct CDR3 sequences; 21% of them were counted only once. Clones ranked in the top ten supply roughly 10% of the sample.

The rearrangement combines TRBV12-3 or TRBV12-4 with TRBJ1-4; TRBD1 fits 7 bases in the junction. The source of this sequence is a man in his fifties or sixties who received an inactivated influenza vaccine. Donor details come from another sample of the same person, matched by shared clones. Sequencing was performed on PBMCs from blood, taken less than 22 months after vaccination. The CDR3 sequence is CASSFRDSNEKLFF. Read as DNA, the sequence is TGTGCCAGCAGTTTCCGGGACAGCAATGAAAAACTGTTTTTT.